This T cell receptor (beta chain) was sequenced during a study of T cell responses to AZD1222 COVID-19 vaccine. The CDR3 contains 11 residues. Trimming removed 5 bases from V and 7 bases from J, with 9 bases in between. Germline-derived CDR1 and CDR2 are SGHRS and YFSETQ. This clone showed up just a few times. Its matching antigen is unknown. Whole-study findings and limits: Donors in the cohort were predominantly white British and more often female, and clonal diversity was possibly underestimated. Spike-specific TCR breadth and depth grew following two AZD1222 doses. Among AZD1222 vaccinees, only 6 or 7 were seropositive at baseline. There were vaccine-associated CD4 TCRs across spike, dominant at 160-218 and 743-854.

Clones were read by immunoSEQ multiplex PCR, and TCRdb kept only the in-frame ones, dropping some. The sample has roughly 58,000 clones, more than 80% seen once; the top ten hold about 21%. Sequencing used peripheral blood, obtained on day 0 of MenACWY control vaccination. The chain has TRBV5-1 and TRBJ1-1; maybe TRBD1 (5 bases). The clonotype was recovered from an adult in good health. In DNA, the CDR3 is TGCGCCAGCAGGGGACGGGATGAAGCTTTCTTT. Its protein product is CASRGRDEAFF.